These 7 T cell receptor beta chains came from one sample sequenced in a study of blood T cell repertoires in COVID-19. Method: immunoSEQ multiplex PCR; TCRdb's copy keeps in-frame clones and lacks some. The top ten clones hold 1.7% of a sample with under 300,000 clones, under 90% of them seen once. Sequenced input: PBMCs or T cells enriched from blood (not recorded which). The receptors here all came from a woman aged 40 to 50 who had recovered from COVID-19.

The CDR3 DNA follows: TGTGCCAGCAGTGGAGGGGACAGGCTGGATAATTCACCCCTCCACTTT. It codes for CASSGGDRLDNSPLHF. The chain carries TRBV2 and TRBJ1-6; TRBD1 matches 8 bases. V lost 4 bases, J lost 5 bases, and 7 bases stayed unmatched. Germline V gene data show CDR1 as SNHLY and CDR2 as FYNNEI. This CDR3 has 16 amino acids.

The chain recombines TRBV18 with TRBJ2-1; perhaps TRBD2 as D (5 bases). Trimming took off 6 bases at V and 5 bases at J, with 20 bases between the two ends. Germline V gene data show CDR1 as KGHSH and CDR2 as LQKENI. The CDR3 has 16 amino acids. The CDR3 sequence is CASSPLWGEGNNEQFF. The CDR3, as DNA: TGTGCCAGCTCCCCCCTGTGGGGAGAAGGGAACAATGAGCAGTTCTTC.

About this clone itself: Other DNA sequences in this specimen translate into the identical CDR3. The chain is built from TRBV5-1 and TRBJ1-1; D unresolved. The CDR3 is 13 amino acids. CDR1 and CDR2 from the germline V gene are SGHRS and YFSETQ. Deletions cut 0 bases from V and 2 bases from J, with 5 bases between. CDR3 protein: CASSLAVNTEAFF. The CDR3 region has the DNA TGCGCCAGCAGCTTGGCCGTCAACACTGAAGCTTTCTTT.

The V and J genes are TRBV6-5 and TRBJ2-1; tentative D call: TRBD2 (7 bases). The ends were cut back, 5 bases at V and 0 bases at J, with 11 bases in the middle. Germline CDR1 is MNHEY and CDR2 is SVGAGI. This CDR3 spans 15 amino acids. CDR3: CASSKGGSSYNEQFF. CDR3 coding DNA: TGTGCCAGCAGTAAGGGGGGGTCCTCCTACAATGAGCAGTTCTTC.

Here the CDR3 reads CASSTGQGVQETQYF. Written as DNA, the CDR3 is TGTGCCAGCAGCACAGGACAGGGGGTCCAAGAGACCCAGTACTTC. The chain is built from TRBV7-3 and TRBJ2-5, with 10 bases lining up with TRBD1. The V gene end was trimmed by 5 bases and the J gene end by 1 base; junction bases not matched to a gene: 4. Per germline, CDR1 SGHTA and CDR2 FQGTGA. CDR3 length: 15 amino acids.

The chain joins TRBV27 to TRBJ2-1; 10 bases are a match to TRBD2. Germline assignment: CDR1 MNHEY and CDR2 SMNVEV (reference sequence). The CDR3 sequence is 18 residues long. Unmatched junction bases numbered 14, after V lost 2 bases and J lost 7 bases. CDR3 residues: CASSLRPPRLAGANEQFF. CDR3 DNA sequence: TGTGCCAGCAGTTTACGGCCCCCTCGGCTAGCGGGGGCAAATGAGCAGTTCTTC.

J is TRBJ1-1 and V is TRBV5-6; 8 nucleotides match TRBD1. J was trimmed by 1 base and V by 2 bases; bases with no gene match: 10. Germline V gene lookup returns CDR1 SGHDT and CDR2 YYEEEE. The CDR3 has 17 amino acids. CDR3 loop: CASSFDRGGGSNTEAFF. CDR3 sequence (DNA): TGTGCCAGCAGCTTCGACAGGGGTGGGGGTTCGAACACTGAAGCTTTCTTT.